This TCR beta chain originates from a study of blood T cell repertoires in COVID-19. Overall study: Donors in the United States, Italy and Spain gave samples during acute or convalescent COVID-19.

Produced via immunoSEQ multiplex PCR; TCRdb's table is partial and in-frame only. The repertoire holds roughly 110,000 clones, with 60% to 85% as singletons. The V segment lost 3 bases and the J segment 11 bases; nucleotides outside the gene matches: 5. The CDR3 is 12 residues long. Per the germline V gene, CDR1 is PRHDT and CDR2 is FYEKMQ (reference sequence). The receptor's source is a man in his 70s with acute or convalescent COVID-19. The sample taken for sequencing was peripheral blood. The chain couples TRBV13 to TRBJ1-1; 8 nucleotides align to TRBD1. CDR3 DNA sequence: TGTGCCAGCAGCTTTCCGACAGGGGATGCTTTCTTT. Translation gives CASSFPTGDAFF.